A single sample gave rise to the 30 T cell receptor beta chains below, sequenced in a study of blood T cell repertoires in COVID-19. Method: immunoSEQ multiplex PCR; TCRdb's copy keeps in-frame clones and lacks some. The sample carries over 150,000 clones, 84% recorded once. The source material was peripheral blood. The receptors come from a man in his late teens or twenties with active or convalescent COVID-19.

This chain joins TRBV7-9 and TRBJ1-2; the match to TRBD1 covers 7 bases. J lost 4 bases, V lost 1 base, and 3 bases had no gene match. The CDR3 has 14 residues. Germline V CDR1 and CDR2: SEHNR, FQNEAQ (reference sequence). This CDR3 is CASSLGGGAYGYTF. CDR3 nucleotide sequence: TGTGCCAGCAGCTTAGGAGGGGGCGCCTATGGCTACACCTTC.

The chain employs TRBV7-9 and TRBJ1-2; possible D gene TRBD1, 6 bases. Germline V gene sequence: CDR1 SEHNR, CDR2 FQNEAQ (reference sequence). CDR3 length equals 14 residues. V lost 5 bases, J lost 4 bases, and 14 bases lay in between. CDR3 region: CASSLGGQTYGYTF. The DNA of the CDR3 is TGTGCCAGCAGCCTCGGAGGACAGACCTATGGCTACACCTTC. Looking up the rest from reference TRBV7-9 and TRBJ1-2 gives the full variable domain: DTGVSQNPRHKITKRGQNVTFRCDPISEHNRLYWYRQTLGQGPEFLTYFQNEAQLEKSRLLSDRFSAERPKGSFSTLEIQRTEQGDSAMYLCASSLGGQTYGYTFGSGTRLTVV.

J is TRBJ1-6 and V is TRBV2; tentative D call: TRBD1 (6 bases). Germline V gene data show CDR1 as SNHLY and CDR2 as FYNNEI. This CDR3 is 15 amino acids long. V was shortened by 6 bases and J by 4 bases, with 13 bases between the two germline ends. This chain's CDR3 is CASRLWTDYNSPLHF. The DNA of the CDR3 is TGTGCCAGCAGGCTGTGGACAGATTATAATTCACCCCTCCACTTT.

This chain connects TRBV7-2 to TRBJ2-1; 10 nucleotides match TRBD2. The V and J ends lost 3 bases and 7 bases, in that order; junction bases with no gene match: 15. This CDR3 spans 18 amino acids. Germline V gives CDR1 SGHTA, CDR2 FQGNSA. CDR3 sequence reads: CASSFLRGQRGGSNEQFF. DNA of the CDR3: TGTGCCAGCAGCTTCCTCCGGGGTCAGCGGGGGGGATCGAATGAGCAGTTCTTC.

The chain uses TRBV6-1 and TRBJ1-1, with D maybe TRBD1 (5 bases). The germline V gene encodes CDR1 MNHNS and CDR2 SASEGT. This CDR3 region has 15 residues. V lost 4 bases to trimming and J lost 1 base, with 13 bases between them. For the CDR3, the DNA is TGTGCCAGCAGTGTAGCGGCAGGGCGGAACACTGAAGCTTTCTTT. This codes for CASSVAAGRNTEAFF.

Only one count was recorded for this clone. The CDR3, as DNA: TGTGCCAGCAGCACTAGCGGGAGCCACAATGAGCAGTTCTTC. Translating gives CASSTSGSHNEQFF. The V call is TRBV28, the J call TRBJ2-1; 11 bases map to TRBD2. Germline V CDR1 and CDR2: MDHEN, SYDVKM. The V gene end was trimmed by 6 bases and the J gene end by 5 bases; junction bases not matched to a gene: 3. This CDR3 comprises 14 residues.

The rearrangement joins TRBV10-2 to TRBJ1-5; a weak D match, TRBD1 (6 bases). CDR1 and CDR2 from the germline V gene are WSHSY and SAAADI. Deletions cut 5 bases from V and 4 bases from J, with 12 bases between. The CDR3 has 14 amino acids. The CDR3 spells CASSLGTHNQPQHF. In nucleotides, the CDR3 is TGCGCCAGCAGTCTCGGGACACATAATCAGCCCCAGCATTTT.

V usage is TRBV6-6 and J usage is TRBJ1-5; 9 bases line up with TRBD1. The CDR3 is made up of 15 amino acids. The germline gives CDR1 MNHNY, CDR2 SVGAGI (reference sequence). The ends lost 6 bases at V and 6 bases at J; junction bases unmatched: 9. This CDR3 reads CASRSRGTGIQPQHF. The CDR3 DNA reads TGTGCCAGCAGGAGCCGCGGGACAGGGATTCAGCCCCAGCATTTT.

In nucleotides, the CDR3 is TGTGCCAGCAGCCCACAGGCCGGCACAGATACGCAGTATTTT. Translating it yields CASSPQAGTDTQYF. V is TRBV28 and J is TRBJ2-3; D may be TRBD1 (5 bases). Germline values: CDR1 MDHEN, CDR2 SYDVKM. The V and J ends lost 6 bases and 1 base respectively, with 11 bases between them. The CDR3 is 14 amino acids.

As DNA, the CDR3 is TGTGCCAGCTCCCAGACAGGGTCGAAAGAGACCCAGTACTTC. Translating gives CASSQTGSKETQYF. The J gene is TRBJ2-5, the V gene TRBV18; TRBD1 agrees at 7 bases. With 6 bases clipped from V and 3 bases from J, the junction kept 7 bases outside the gene matches. CDR3 length equals 14 residues. Germline assignment: CDR1 KGHSH and CDR2 LQKENI.

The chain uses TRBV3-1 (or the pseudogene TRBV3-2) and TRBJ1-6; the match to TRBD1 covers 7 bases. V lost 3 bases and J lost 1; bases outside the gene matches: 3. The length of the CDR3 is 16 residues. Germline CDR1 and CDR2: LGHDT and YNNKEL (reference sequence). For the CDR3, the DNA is TGTGCCAGCAGCCAGAGGGGACAGTCCTATAATTCACCCCTCCACTTT. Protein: CASSQRGQSYNSPLHF.

The CDR3 region has the DNA TGCGCCAGCAGCTTTTCCGCAGGGGCTCGTGGCACAGATACGCAGTATTTT. It yields the protein CASSFSAGARGTDTQYF. The J gene is TRBJ2-3, the V gene TRBV5-1; TRBD1 might be the D (6 bases). Trimming shortened V by 2 bases and J by 1 base, and 17 bases separated the two germline ends. CDR1 is SGHRS and CDR2 is YFSETQ in the germline V gene. This CDR3 contains 17 residues.

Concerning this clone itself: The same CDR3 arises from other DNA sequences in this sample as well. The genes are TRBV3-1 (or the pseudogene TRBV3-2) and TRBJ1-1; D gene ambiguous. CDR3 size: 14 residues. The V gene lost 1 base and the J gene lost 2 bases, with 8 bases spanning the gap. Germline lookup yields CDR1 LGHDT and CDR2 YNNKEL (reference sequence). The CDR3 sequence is CASSQVEGNTEAFF. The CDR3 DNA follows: TGTGCCAGCAGCCAAGTAGAGGGAAACACTGAAGCTTTCTTT.

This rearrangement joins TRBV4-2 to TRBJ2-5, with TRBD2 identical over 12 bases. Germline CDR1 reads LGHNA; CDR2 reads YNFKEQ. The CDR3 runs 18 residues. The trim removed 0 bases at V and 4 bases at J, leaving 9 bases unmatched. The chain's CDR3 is CASSQDPSGGALGETQYF. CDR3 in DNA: TGTGCCAGCAGCCAAGACCCTAGCGGGGGGGCCCTGGGAGAGACCCAGTACTTC.

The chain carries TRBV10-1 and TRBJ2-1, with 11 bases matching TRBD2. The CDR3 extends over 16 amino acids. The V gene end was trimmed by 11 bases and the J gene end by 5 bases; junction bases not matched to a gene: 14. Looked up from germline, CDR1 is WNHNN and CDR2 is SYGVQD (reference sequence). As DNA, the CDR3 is TGCGCCCGACCAGACCCAGGGACTAGCGGAGACAATGAGCAGTTCTTC. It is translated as CARPDPGTSGDNEQFF.

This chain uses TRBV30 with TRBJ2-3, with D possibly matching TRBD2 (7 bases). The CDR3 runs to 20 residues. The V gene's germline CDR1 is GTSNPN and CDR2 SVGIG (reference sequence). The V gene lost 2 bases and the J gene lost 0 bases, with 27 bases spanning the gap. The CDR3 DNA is TGTGCCTGGAGTCAGGGCCGAGTAGCGGGTTGGGACACTAGCACAGATACGCAGTATTTT. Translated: CAWSQGRVAGWDTSTDTQYF.

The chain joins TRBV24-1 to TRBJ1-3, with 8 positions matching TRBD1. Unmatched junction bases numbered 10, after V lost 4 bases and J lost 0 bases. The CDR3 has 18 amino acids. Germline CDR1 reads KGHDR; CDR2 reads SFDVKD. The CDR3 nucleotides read TGTGCCACCAGTGAGCCCCCGGGACAGGAGCGCTCTGGAAACACCATATATTTT. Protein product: CATSEPPGQERSGNTIYF.

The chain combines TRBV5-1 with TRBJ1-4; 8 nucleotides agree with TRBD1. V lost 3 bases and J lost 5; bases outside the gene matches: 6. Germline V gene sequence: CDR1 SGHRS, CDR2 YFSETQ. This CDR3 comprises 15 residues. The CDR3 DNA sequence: TGCGCCAGCAGCTCGATTGGGACAGGAAATGAAAAACTGTTTTTT. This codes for CASSSIGTGNEKLFF.

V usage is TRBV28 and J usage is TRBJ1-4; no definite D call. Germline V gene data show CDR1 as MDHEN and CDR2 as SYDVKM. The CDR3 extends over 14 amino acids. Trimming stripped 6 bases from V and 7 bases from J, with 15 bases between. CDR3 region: CASRGAIQTEKLFF. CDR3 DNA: TGTGCCAGCAGGGGCGCGATCCAAACTGAAAAACTGTTTTTT.

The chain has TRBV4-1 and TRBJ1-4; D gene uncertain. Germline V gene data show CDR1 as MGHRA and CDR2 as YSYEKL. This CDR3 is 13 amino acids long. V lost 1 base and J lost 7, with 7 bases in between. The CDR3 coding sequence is TGCGCCAGCAGCCAAGCACGGTCTGAAAAACTGTTTTTT. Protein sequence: CASSQARSEKLFF.

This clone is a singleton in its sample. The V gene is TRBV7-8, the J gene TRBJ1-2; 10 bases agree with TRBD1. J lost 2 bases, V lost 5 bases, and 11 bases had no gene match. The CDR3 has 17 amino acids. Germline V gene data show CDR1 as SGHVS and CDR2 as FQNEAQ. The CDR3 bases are TGTGCCAGCAGCCCTTTGGGACAGGGGAATCAAAACTATGGCTACACCTTC. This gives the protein CASSPLGQGNQNYGYTF.

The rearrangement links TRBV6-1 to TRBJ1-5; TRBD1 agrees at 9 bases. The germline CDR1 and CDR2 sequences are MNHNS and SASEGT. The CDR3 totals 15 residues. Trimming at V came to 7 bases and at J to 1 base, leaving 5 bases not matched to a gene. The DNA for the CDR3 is TGTGCCAGCAACGCCGGGACAGGGAGCAATCAGCCCCAGCATTTT. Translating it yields CASNAGTGSNQPQHF.

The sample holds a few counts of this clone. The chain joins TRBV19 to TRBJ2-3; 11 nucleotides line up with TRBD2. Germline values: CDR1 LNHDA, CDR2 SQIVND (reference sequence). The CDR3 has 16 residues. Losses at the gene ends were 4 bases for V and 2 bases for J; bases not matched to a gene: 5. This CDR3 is CASSRTSGSSTDTQYF. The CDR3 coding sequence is TGTGCCAGTAGTAGGACTAGCGGGTCTTCCACAGATACGCAGTATTTT.

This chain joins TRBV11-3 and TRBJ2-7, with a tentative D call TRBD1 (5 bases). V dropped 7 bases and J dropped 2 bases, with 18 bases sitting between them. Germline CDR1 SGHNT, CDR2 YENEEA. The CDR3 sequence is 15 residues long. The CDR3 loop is CASIGRRAYTYEQYF. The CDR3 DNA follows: TGTGCCAGCATCGGGCGCAGGGCCTACACCTACGAGCAGTACTTC.

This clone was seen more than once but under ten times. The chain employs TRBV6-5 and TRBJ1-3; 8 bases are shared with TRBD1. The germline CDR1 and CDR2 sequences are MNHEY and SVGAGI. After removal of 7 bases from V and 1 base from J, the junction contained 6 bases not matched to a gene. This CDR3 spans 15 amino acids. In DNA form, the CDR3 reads TGTGCCAGCATCAGGGGGCGGAATTCTGGAAACACCATATATTTT. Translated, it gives CASIRGRNSGNTIYF.

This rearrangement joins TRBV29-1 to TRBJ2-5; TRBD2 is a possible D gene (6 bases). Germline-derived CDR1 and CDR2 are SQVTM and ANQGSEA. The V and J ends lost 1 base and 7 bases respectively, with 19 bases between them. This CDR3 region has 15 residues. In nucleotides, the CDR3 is TGCAGCGTTGAAGGACTAGTTTTGCGCCAGGGGACCCAGTACTTC. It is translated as CSVEGLVLRQGTQYF.

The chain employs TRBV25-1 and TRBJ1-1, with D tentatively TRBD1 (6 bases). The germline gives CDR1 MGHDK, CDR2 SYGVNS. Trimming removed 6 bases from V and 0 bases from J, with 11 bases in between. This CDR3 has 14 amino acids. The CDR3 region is CASRRTALNTEAFF. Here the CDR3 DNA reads TGTGCCAGCAGGCGGACAGCCTTGAACACTGAAGCTTTCTTT.

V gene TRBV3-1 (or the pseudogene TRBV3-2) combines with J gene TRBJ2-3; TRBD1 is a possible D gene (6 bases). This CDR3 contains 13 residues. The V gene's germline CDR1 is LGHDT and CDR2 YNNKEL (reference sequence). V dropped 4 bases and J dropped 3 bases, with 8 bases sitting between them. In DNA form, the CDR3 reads TGTGCCAGCAGCCCAACAGGGACAGATACGCAGTATTTT. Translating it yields CASSPTGTDTQYF.

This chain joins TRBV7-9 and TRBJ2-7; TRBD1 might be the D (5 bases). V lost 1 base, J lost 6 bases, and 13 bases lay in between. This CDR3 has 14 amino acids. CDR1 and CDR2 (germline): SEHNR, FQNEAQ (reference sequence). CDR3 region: CASSLVGREGEQYF. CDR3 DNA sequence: TGTGCCAGCAGCTTAGTGGGCAGGGAAGGCGAGCAGTACTTC.

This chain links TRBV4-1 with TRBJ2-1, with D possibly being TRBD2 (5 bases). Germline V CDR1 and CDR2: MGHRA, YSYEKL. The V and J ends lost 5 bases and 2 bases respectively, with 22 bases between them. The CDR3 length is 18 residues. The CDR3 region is CASSSVDFLAHTYNEQFF. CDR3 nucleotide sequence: TGCGCCAGCAGCTCCGTGGACTTCTTAGCTCATACCTACAATGAGCAGTTCTTC.